This is a list of T cell receptor beta chains from one sample in a study of blood T cells in healthy people across ages. TCRdb reprocessed the 5' RACE reads with MiXCR, giving one entry per CDR3 protein. The sample shows 1,500,000 or so distinct CDR3 sequences, around 59% of them seen only once. Sample: blood. These receptor sequences come from a man aged 18 to 30 in good health. CDR3s include the opening cysteine and the closing phenylalanine or tryptophan.

j_gene | v_gene | CDR3aa
TRBJ1-2 | TRBV4-1 | CASSQDGTGRPGYTF
TRBJ2-1 | TRBV29-1 | CNVPGGSYNEQFF
TRBJ2-1 | TRBV9 | CASSVESPADEQFF
TRBJ2-1 | TRBV6-5 | CASRGGSNEQFF
TRBJ1-5 | TRBV7-9 | CASSLVGTAQPQHF
TRBJ2-1 | TRBV12-3/TRBV12-4 | CASNYLPGQGLFWVGEQFF
TRBJ2-7 | TRBV10-3 | CAISDGRTRGEEQYF
TRBJ2-7 | TRBV3-1 | CASSQDRIGAGGRLYEQYF
TRBJ2-3 | TRBV20-1 | CSANRDSLIDTQYF
TRBJ1-1 | TRBV25-1 | CASSQTGGYTEAFF
TRBJ2-2 | TRBV4-2 | CASSQLTGDIGELFF
TRBJ2-2 | TRBV12-3/TRBV12-4 | CASGGGELFF
TRBJ2-3 | TRBV9 | CASSEAGWLGDTQYF
TRBJ2-3 | TRBV11-2 | CASSLASGGAYPQYF
TRBJ2-1 | TRBV9 | CASSVATRTSYNEQFF
TRBJ1-1 | TRBV9 | CASSGPLGPRAFF
TRBJ1-2 | TRBV29-1 | CSVETPTGIGYTF
TRBJ1-2 | TRBV20-1 | CSAQPGFYGYTF
TRBJ1-2 | TRBV3-1 | CASSQPPGTGGKINYGYTF
TRBJ1-1 | TRBV20-1 | CSARSFKGEKGNTEAFF
TRBJ1-1 | TRBV29-1 | CSVEDLNTEAFF
TRBJ2-4 | TRBV20-1 | CSAILVTKNIQYF
TRBJ2-3 | TRBV20-1 | CSARLPWRGQDPDTQYF
TRBJ2-7 | TRBV15 | CATSRGPTPDYEQYF
TRBJ2-2 | TRBV12-3/TRBV12-4 | CASSSRVTGELFF
- | TRBV5-1 | CASSLEIRAYEQYF
TRBJ2-1 | TRBV9 | CASSDQFF
TRBJ2-1 | TRBV10-3 | CAISESNHEQFF
TRBJ1-2 | TRBV5-6 | CASSLISGGGGYTF
TRBJ2-7 | TRBV27 | CASSSLAGVNEQYF
TRBJ1-1 | TRBV28 | CASSFSLVPGRWGHTEAFF
TRBJ2-1 | TRBV18 | CASSPERRHEQFF
TRBJ2-5 | TRBV12-3/TRBV12-4 | CASNVDPYQETQYF
TRBJ2-7 | TRBV6-1 | CASSGYREGSSYEQYF
TRBJ2-1 | TRBV6-6 | CASSITSGPNEQFF
TRBJ2-1 | TRBV6-1 | CASSTQGPYNEQFF
TRBJ1-4 | TRBV4-1 | CASRGRSGGGKLFF
TRBJ2-3 | TRBV29-1 | CSVGPSGNTDTQYF
TRBJ1-1 | TRBV20-1 | CSTLPGQGAVLSFF
TRBJ1-2 | TRBV7-9 | CASSPTGTGSYGYTF
TRBJ1-2 | TRBV7-2 | CASSVTGIYGYTF
TRBJ2-5 | TRBV6-1 | CASSEVPYHQETQYF
TRBJ1-1 | TRBV11-2 | CASSVHRVRGAFF
TRBJ2-5 | TRBV6-1 | CASTEGSQETQYF
TRBJ2-4 | TRBV5-1 | CASNIGGPKNIQYF
TRBJ2-4 | TRBV10-3 | CAISESGPLDQYF
TRBJ2-5 | TRBV20-1 | CSARSGYKQYF
TRBJ2-7 | TRBV27 | CASRARAAFSSYEQYF
TRBJ2-5 | TRBV29-1 | CSVEAAGGPETQYF
TRBJ2-5 | TRBV2 | CASSEAAVLYNEQYF